The 6 T cell receptor beta chains below all came from one sample that was sequenced in a study of blood T cells in healthy people across ages. PCR was performed a second time for about 7 to 11 cycles using a sample-barcoded 5' primer and a J-beta primer mix. TCRdb reanalysed the 5' RACE reads using MiXCR and keeps one entry per CDR3 protein. This sample has over a million distinct CDR3 sequences, with roughly 43% found just once. Input material: blood. These receptors were collected from a woman in her late teens or twenties in good health.

This clonotype appeared a single time. This chain links TRBV9 with TRBJ2-7; TRBD2 aligns across 9 bases. Per germline, CDR1 SGDLS and CDR2 YYNGEE. V was pared by 0 bases and J by 5 bases, with 3 bases of the junction left unmatched. CDR3 size: 14 residues. CDR3 in amino acids: CASSVVAGVDEQYF. In DNA form, the CDR3 reads TGTGCCAGCAGCGTAGTAGCGGGAGTGGACGAGCAGTACTTC.

This clonotype turned up a few times. The chain has TRBV12-3 or TRBV12-4 and TRBJ2-7; a weak D match, TRBD1 (5 bases). The J call could be wrong; TRBJ2-5 is a better fit for the DNA end. The CDR3 loop spans 13 amino acids. The DNA for the CDR3 is TGTGCCAGCAGTTTGGGGCAGGCCGAGACCCAGTACTTC. It translates to CASSLGQAETQYF.

J is TRBJ2-2 and V is TRBV4-1, with 9 bases aligning to TRBD2. Germline-derived CDR1 and CDR2 are MGHRA and YSYEKL. CDR3 length equals 15 residues. V lost 1 base, J lost 7 bases, and 4 bases stayed unmatched. As DNA, the CDR3 is TGCGCCAGCAGCCAAGTACGCGGGAGGGACGGGGAGCTGTTTTTT. The encoded protein is CASSQVRGRDGELFF.

As for this clonotype: An end of the junction does not agree with germline; a read error may underlie this. The chain employs TRBV4-1 and TRBJ2-7; no reliable D call. Germline V gene sequence: CDR1 MGHRA, CDR2 YSYEKL. The CDR3 totals 15 residues. Here the CDR3 DNA reads TGCGCCAGCAGCAAAGACGGCAAGGATATCAACGAGCAGTACTTC. This codes for CASSKDGKDINEQYF.

This clonotype was observed a few times. This chain connects TRBV7-8 to TRBJ2-3, with 7 bases aligning to TRBD2. Germline V gene data show CDR1 as SGHVS and CDR2 as FQNEAQ. The CDR3 consists of 16 residues. V was pared by 5 bases and J by 1 base, with 9 bases of the junction left unmatched. CDR3 nucleotide sequence: TGTGCCAGCAGCCGTTTCAGCGGGGAGCGCACAGATACGCAGTATTTT. Amino acids: CASSRFSGERTDTQYF.

The chain links TRBV4-3 to TRBJ2-1; no firm D call. This CDR3 contains 17 residues. The germline V gene encodes CDR1 LGHNA and CDR2 YSLEER. Between the trimmed V and J ends, which lost 0 bases and 6 bases, there was a span of 18 bases. The CDR3 DNA sequence: TGCGCCAGCAGCCAAGATTCTGCTAGGGATCTCCGCAATGAGCAGTTCTTC. Amino acid sequence: CASSQDSARDLRNEQFF.